This T cell receptor beta chain was sequenced in a study of blood T cell repertoires in COVID-19. Background on the study: The origin of the acute and convalescent COVID-19 samples was the United States, Italy and Spain.

The CDR3 runs 16 residues. Germline CDR1 reads MNHEY; CDR2 reads SMNVEV (reference sequence). Unmatched junction bases numbered 15, after V lost 8 bases and J lost 6 bases. Patients of the Seattle cohort, enrolled during active infection, were followed longitudinally. This clone was found once. Source study methods: The authors estimated nucleated cell counts from reference gene primer amplification. TCRdb's table, derived via immunoSEQ multiplex PCR, lists solely in-frame clones and lacks some. Clone size and V and J calls were adopted from that table, with D and trimming inferred from the DNA. The repertoire holds fewer than 300,000 clones, with around 84% as singletons.

The chain uses TRBV27 and TRBJ1-5; 8 bases match TRBD1. The receptor's source is a human donor with COVID-19, enrolled during active disease. The donor label of this sample is uncertain. Sequenced: peripheral blood. CDR3 bases: TGTGCCAGCTGCTCTTCTTGGACAGGGAGTGGTCAGCCCCAGCATTTT. This encodes CASCSSWTGSGQPQHF.